The T cell receptor beta chain under discussion was sequenced for a study of T cells in Graves' hyperthyroidism and ophthalmopathy. Overall study results and limits: Ophthalmopathy onset followed model prediction by a median roughly six months. Blood also carried most thyroid clonotypes expanded above 0.001. A 13 V-J signature model discriminated ophthalmopathy versus stable hyperthyroidism.

Germline V CDR1 and CDR2: DFQATT, SNEGSKA (reference sequence). V lost 5 bases, J lost 5 bases, and 13 bases stayed unmatched. The CDR3 is 15 residues long. Patients were excluded because of uncontrolled infection, other autoimmune disease, pregnancy or lactation. Researchers took RNA transcripts and amplified the TCR beta CDR3 regions from them. HTBI primers were employed in a first-round RT-PCR of the TCR CDR3. In TCRdb, the multiplex PCR reads were re-called with MiXCR into one record per CDR3 protein. The repertoire includes 500,000 to 600,000 distinct CDR3 sequences, 35% to 50% of them detected once, and about two fifths sits in the top ten. Concerning this clonotype: The antigen is undetermined.

Sequenced input: peripheral blood or thyroid tissue (not recorded which). This clonotype was sampled from an adult woman with Graves' disease, either hyperthyroidism or ophthalmopathy (not recorded which). The chain combines TRBV20-1 with TRBJ2-5, with 8 bases matching TRBD2. DNA for the CDR3: TGCAGTGCTTATACCCGGGAGGGCCAGAGGGAGACCCAGTACTTC. Amino acids: CSAYTREGQRETQYF.